This TCR beta chain stems from a study of T cells in Graves' hyperthyroidism and ophthalmopathy (dated by TCRdb to between 2019 and 2020). In terms of the full investigation: Peripheral blood was collected at initial diagnosis, before any treatment. TCR V-J signatures able to tell the groups apart were searched for in a discovery cohort of some 97 patients, of whom 43 had Graves' ophthalmopathy and 57 had stable Graves' hyperthyroidism. An independent validation cohort of fewer than 20 hyperthyroidism patients and some 15 patients who later progressed to ophthalmopathy tested prospective prediction of ophthalmopathy. For training and testing, the 100 or so patients in the discovery cohort were randomly divided in a 7:3 ratio. Thyroid tissue and blood T-cell repertoires from six or seven Graves' hyperthyroidism patients were also compared in the study. Following sampling, methimazole starting at 30 mg daily was given to hyperthyroidism patients, and high-dose intravenous methylprednisolone was given to ophthalmopathy patients. TCR Vbeta CDR3 sequencing of roughly 140 peripheral blood samples (roughly 41 ophthalmopathy, over 70 hyperthyroidism and roughly 17 progressor patients) is reported in the paper.

Deletion took 8 bases off V and 4 bases off J, with a span of 14 bases between the germline ends. CDR3 length: 13 amino acids, cysteine to phenylalanine. Left in the record is the CDR3 DNA by itself, 39 bases read in frame from the first base. CDR1 is given as SEHNR and CDR2 as FQNEAQ, both from the germline V gene (reference sequence). Graves' hyperthyroidism was defined as stable when no progression to ophthalmopathy occurred over 18 months of follow-up. The hyperthyroidism patients were between 18 and 65 years old and newly diagnosed, with a disease duration of less than 2 months. The study excluded patients with uncontrolled infections, other autoimmune diseases, pregnancy or lactation. Diagnoses relied on clinical symptoms, serum thyroxine and TRAb, thyroid ultrasound and orbital computed tomography. Ficoll-Paque density gradient centrifugation was used to isolate PBMCs from around 10 ml of fresh peripheral blood. Total RNA was extracted with Trizol reagent, and quality was checked on an Agilent 2100 Bioanalyzer.

Of note for this clonotype: What this receptor recognizes is not known. The sample holds no much larger clone one base away, and base qualities are not on file.

TCR beta CDR3 regions were amplified from RNA transcripts. The TCR CDR3 was subjected to a first round of RT-PCR using the HTBI primer set and the Qiagen OneStep RT-PCR kit. A second multiplex PCR round built the libraries, followed by size selection and purification. The libraries were sequenced on an Illumina HiSeq2000 using paired-end 100 bp reads. As for how the authors treated the data: SOAPnuke was used to process the raw data, removing reads that contained adapters or uncalled bases, had a mean Phred below 15, or lacked an exact match to the constant primer or identifier. COPE v1.2.5 was used to merge high-quality paired reads, and clonotypes were defined as unique nucleotide sequences. MiTCR v1.1 was used to align clonotypes to the IMGT TRBV, TRBD and TRBJ reference segments. The analysis was restricted to V-J combinations with a frequency above 0.0001, which together covered over 99% of the repertoires. A TCS score was defined as the ratio between F50 (clonal expansion) and ExV (chaos), using BLOSUM62-based TCRdist between CDR3 peptides within each V-J. Welch's t-statistics and random forest reduced 514 V-J features to roughly 13, which were used in a naive Bayes classifier (R e1071). The public sequencing data were trimmed at Q25 with fastp and processed into clonotypes with MiXCR by TCRdb, which kept only in-frame beta chains. Each CDR3 protein gets just one entry, which takes the most common genes and DNA from the rows behind it. TCRdb, not the original authors, processed these V and J calls. This sample has 370,000 or so distinct CDR3 sequences in its table, and 20% to 30% of those were observed once. Together, the top ten hold about 70% of the sample.

Broader findings and caveats from the paper: Most expanded thyroid clonotypes (frequency above 0.001) were also detected in blood, suggesting blood repertoires may reflect thyroid immune responses. No statistical method was used to set the sample size in advance, and investigators knew the group allocation. In validation, the model predicted progression to ophthalmopathy with 55% to 71% sensitivity and 72% to 75% specificity, a median of 6.5 months before onset. In cross-validation, a model built on a 13 V-J signature told ophthalmopathy apart from stable hyperthyroidism with 87.88% sensitivity and 81% to 82% specificity, and in testing the same model reached 80%/75%.

Recombination joined TRBV7-9 with TRBJ1-2; no confident D gene assignment can be made. The origin of this receptor is a man aged 50 to 59 with Graves' hyperthyroidism. Specimen: blood. The CDR3 has the sequence CASPKRPLYGYTF. Here is the DNA: TGTGCCAGCCCGAAACGGCCTCTCTATGGCTACACCTTC.